One and the same sample provided the 25 T cell receptor beta chains below, sequenced in a study of blood T cell repertoires in COVID-19. Repertoires were generated with immunoSEQ multiplex PCR, while TCRdb's copy carries only in-frame clones and drops some. Among under 15,000 clones, around nine tenths were seen once, and the ten largest hold about 2.6%. The sequenced sample was peripheral blood. All receptors come from a human donor in a cohort sampled during active COVID-19.

The CDR3 DNA follows: TGTGCCAGCCGCCCTGACCGGGACAGTCCCCTCGAGCAGTACTTC. It codes for CASRPDRDSPLEQYF. The V gene is TRBV6-5, the J gene TRBJ2-7; 7 positions agree with TRBD1. The length of the CDR3 is 15 residues. Trimming took 8 bases from V and 6 from J; bases not matched to a gene: 16. CDR1 MNHEY and CDR2 SVGAGI come from the germline V gene.

This chain connects TRBV5-4 to TRBJ2-1; 10 bases line up with TRBD2. This CDR3 has 15 amino acids. The trim removed 5 bases at V and 4 bases at J, leaving 6 bases unmatched. Looked up from germline, CDR1 is SGHNT and CDR2 is YYREEE (reference sequence). Written as DNA, the CDR3 is TGTGCCAGCAGAACCGGGACTAGCGATTACAATGAGCAGTTCTTC. Translation gives CASRTGTSDYNEQFF.

This clone has only one observation. This chain connects TRBV11-2 to TRBJ2-1; 9 bases map to TRBD2. Losses at the gene ends were 6 bases for V and 6 bases for J; bases not matched to a gene: 12. Germline values: CDR1 SGHAT, CDR2 FQNNGV. CDR3 size: 16 residues. The CDR3 bases are TGTGCCAGCAGACCAAATAGCGGGAGCCACTCCAATGAGCAGTTCTTC. Encoded protein: CASRPNSGSHSNEQFF.

This rearrangement joins TRBV14 to TRBJ1-2; 8 positions agree with TRBD1. This CDR3 is 17 amino acids long. Germline CDR1 SGHDN, CDR2 FVKESK. V shed 0 bases, J shed 5 bases, and the junction held 11 bases outside the gene matches. The CDR3 region has the DNA TGTGCCAGCAGCCAAGATTCAGGGGGCGGATTCCTGTATGGCTACACCTTC. The encoded protein is CASSQDSGGGFLYGYTF.

The chain joins TRBV7-3 to TRBJ1-2, with 9 bases matching TRBD1. CDR1 is SGHTA and CDR2 is FQGTGA in the germline V gene. The trim removed 5 bases at V and 5 bases at J, leaving 3 bases unmatched. The CDR3 runs 13 residues. Here the CDR3 reads CASSPGTGYGYTF. The CDR3 DNA follows: TGTGCCAGCAGCCCCGGGACAGGGTATGGCTACACCTTC.

The rearrangement joins TRBV5-1 to TRBJ2-5; 10 bases fit TRBD1. CDR1 SGHRS and CDR2 YFSETQ come from the germline V gene. The CDR3 runs 16 residues. Unmatched junction bases numbered 11, after V lost 4 bases and J lost 5 bases. The DNA for the CDR3 is TGCGCCAGCAGCCGAAGACAGGGGGCGATAGGGGAGACCCAGTACTTC. Protein product: CASSRRQGAIGETQYF.

This sequence joins TRBV30 and TRBJ2-3, with TRBD2 identical over 7 bases. Trimming at V came to 0 bases and at J to 0 bases, leaving 3 bases not matched to a gene. The germline gives CDR1 GTSNPN, CDR2 SVGIG (reference sequence). CDR3 length equals 15 residues. The CDR3 DNA sequence: TGTGCCTGGAGTGTAGGTAGCGGGAGCACAGATACGCAGTATTTT. Its protein product is CAWSVGSGSTDTQYF.

V is TRBV18 and J is TRBJ1-3; TRBD1 might be the D (5 bases). The CDR3 covers 15 residues. Trimming removed 2 bases at V and 4 bases at J, with 12 bases between. Germline V lookup: CDR1 KGHSH, CDR2 LQKENI. CDR3 amino acids: CASSPDVGGGNTIYF. The DNA of the CDR3 is TGTGCCAGCTCACCAGATGTCGGGGGAGGAAACACCATATATTTT.

This chain connects TRBV12-3 or TRBV12-4 to TRBJ2-3; D perhaps matches TRBD1 (6 bases). V dropped 5 bases and J dropped 7 bases, with 10 bases sitting between them. The CDR3 totals 12 residues. The CDR3 bases are TGTGCCAGCAGTCCGGACAGCTATACGCAGTATTTT. Translating it yields CASSPDSYTQYF.

This CDR3 is CASSLVLSGSGYNEQFF. The CDR3 DNA reads as TGCGCCAGCAGCTTGGTCCTTAGCGGGAGTGGTTACAATGAGCAGTTCTTC. The chain employs TRBV5-1 and TRBJ2-1; 9 nucleotides agree with TRBD2. V was pared by 0 bases and J by 4 bases, with 8 bases of the junction left unmatched. This CDR3 contains 17 residues. Germline CDR1 SGHRS, CDR2 YFSETQ.

The chain combines TRBV7-2 with TRBJ2-3; no definite D call. V was pared by 6 bases and J by 5 bases, with 21 bases between. This CDR3 region has 16 residues. Germline assignment: CDR1 SGHTA and CDR2 FQGNSA. The DNA for the CDR3 is TGTGCCAGCAGACCACCCTCATGGCCTTCTAGAGATACGCAGTATTTT. This translates into CASRPPSWPSRDTQYF.

The J gene is TRBJ1-1, the V gene TRBV24-1; a possible D gene is TRBD1 (6 bases). The CDR3 has 14 amino acids. Germline V gene lookup returns CDR1 KGHDR and CDR2 SFDVKD. Trimming removed 6 bases at V and 0 bases at J, with 10 bases between. The CDR3 bases are TGTGCCACCAGTAACTACAGGGTGAACACTGAAGCTTTCTTT. Protein sequence: CATSNYRVNTEAFF.

The chain joins TRBV18 to TRBJ2-7; 7 bases agree with TRBD1. This CDR3 spans 13 amino acids. CDR1 is KGHSH and CDR2 is LQKENI in the germline V gene. V gave up 6 bases and J gave up 3 bases; unmatched junction bases: 5. CDR3 region: CASSTGQNYEQYF. Written as DNA, the CDR3 is TGTGCCAGCTCCACGGGACAGAACTACGAGCAGTACTTC.

The gene calls are TRBV5-1 and TRBJ2-7; TRBD1 agrees at 10 bases. CDR3 size: 16 residues. V lost 4 bases and J lost 6; bases outside the gene matches: 13. The germline CDR1 and CDR2 sequences are SGHRS and YFSETQ. In nucleotides, the CDR3 is TGCGCCAGCAGCCTTACCTTAGACAGGGGGCGATCCGAGCAGTACTTC. Amino acids: CASSLTLDRGRSEQYF. The complete variable domain, with remaining parts taken from reference TRBV5-1 and TRBJ2-7, reads KAGVTQTPRYLIKTRGQQVTLSCSPISGHRSVSWYQQTPGQGLQFLFEYFSETQRNKGNFPGRFSGRQFSNSRSEMNVSTLELGDSALYLCASSLTLDRGRSEQYFGPGTRLTVT.

The J gene is TRBJ2-5, the V gene TRBV5-8, with a possible D match to TRBD2 (6 bases). Germline CDR1 reads SGHTS; CDR2 reads YDEGEE. This CDR3 has 15 amino acids. Trimming pared 2 bases from V and 2 bases from J, leaving 13 bases between. Written as DNA, the CDR3 is TGTGCCAGCAGCTTTAATTTTGGGGGGCAAGAGACCCAGTACTTC. This encodes CASSFNFGGQETQYF.

The chain joins TRBV28 to TRBJ1-3, with TRBD1 matching 8 bases. This CDR3 has 17 amino acids. Germline assignment: CDR1 MDHEN and CDR2 SYDVKM. J lost 2 bases, V lost 5 bases, and 11 bases had no gene match. CDR3 residues: CASSTLIGTGAGNTIYF. The CDR3 nucleotides are TGTGCCAGCAGTACCTTGATAGGGACAGGAGCTGGAAACACCATATATTTT.

The V and J genes are TRBV4-3 and TRBJ1-5, with 7 bases identical to TRBD1. V lost 4 bases and J lost 2; bases outside the gene matches: 8. Germline values: CDR1 LGHNA, CDR2 YSLEER. The CDR3 consists of 16 residues. CDR3 amino acids: CASSPAYRGGNQPQHF. For the CDR3, the DNA is TGCGCCAGCAGCCCTGCCTACAGGGGAGGCAATCAGCCCCAGCATTTT.

The chain employs TRBV19 and TRBJ1-2, with a weak D call TRBD1 (5 bases). The V gene lost 4 bases and the J gene lost 0 bases, with 12 bases spanning the gap. CDR3 size: 15 residues. Germline CDR1 reads LNHDA; CDR2 reads SQIVND (reference sequence). The DNA for the CDR3 is TGTGCCAGTAGTAGCCGACAGACAACTAACTATGGCTACACCTTC. Amino acid sequence: CASSSRQTTNYGYTF.

The chain recombines TRBV29-1 with TRBJ1-1; the D is unclear. Per germline, CDR1 SQVTM and CDR2 ANQGSEA. This CDR3 comprises 11 residues. V gave up 3 bases and J gave up 6 bases, with 8 bases separating them. This CDR3 reads CSVDRFPEAFF. DNA for the CDR3: TGCAGCGTTGACCGGTTCCCTGAAGCTTTCTTT.

The chain joins TRBV18 to TRBJ2-2, with D perhaps matching TRBD1 (5 bases). V was shortened by 3 bases and J by 5 bases, with 7 bases between the two germline ends. Germline lookup yields CDR1 KGHSH and CDR2 LQKENI. The CDR3 sequence is 13 residues long. DNA of the CDR3: TGTGCCAGCTCACCGCAGGGAACCGGGGAGCTGTTTTTT. Translation gives CASSPQGTGELFF.

The chain recombines TRBV3-1 (or the pseudogene TRBV3-2) with TRBJ2-5; 10 nucleotides line up with TRBD2. In germline, CDR1 is LGHDT, CDR2 YNNKEL (reference sequence). Trimming removed 1 base from V and 2 bases from J; junction bases left unmatched: 7. CDR3 size: 17 residues. The CDR3 bases are TGTGCCAGCAGCCAAGTCGGAGGTAGCGGGGGGCAAGAGACCCAGTACTTC. Encoded protein: CASSQVGGSGGQETQYF.

This clone appeared a single time. The chain links TRBV9 to TRBJ1-2, with 9 positions matching TRBD1. Germline V gene lookup returns CDR1 SGDLS and CDR2 YYNGEE. There are 14 residues in the CDR3. The ends lost 4 bases at V and 5 bases at J; junction bases unmatched: 6. The CDR3 protein is CASSRTGGAYGYTF. The CDR3 DNA reads TGTGCCAGCAGCCGAACAGGGGGCGCGTATGGCTACACCTTC.

V gene TRBV4-3 combines with J gene TRBJ2-7; weak D call: TRBD1 (6 bases). The CDR3 is 15 residues long. CDR1 is LGHNA and CDR2 is YSLEER in the germline V gene. With 1 base removed from V and 3 bases from J, the gap between germline ends came to 13 bases. The CDR3 sequence is CASSQAAGTLYEQYF. The CDR3, as DNA: TGCGCCAGCAGCCAAGCCGCCGGGACACTCTACGAGCAGTACTTC.

The chain has TRBV21-1 and TRBJ2-7; the D call of TRBD1 is as the table states it, not checked on the DNA. TRBV21-1 is flagged as a pseudogene. This CDR3 is 15 amino acids long. CDR3 residues: CASSKVRQGVYEQYF. CDR3 DNA sequence: TGTGCCAGCAGCAAAGTCCGTCAGGGTGTCTACGAGCAGTACTTC.

V is TRBV7-9 and J is TRBJ2-7; D might be TRBD1 (5 bases). Per germline, CDR1 SEHNR and CDR2 FQNEAQ (reference sequence). The length of the CDR3 is 13 residues. Trimming took 1 base from V and 2 from J, leaving 6 bases between them. In DNA form, the CDR3 reads TGTGCCAGCAGCTTAGAGGGGACCTACGAGCAGTACTTC. It encodes CASSLEGTYEQYF.